These T cell receptor beta chains were read from a single sample in a study of T cells in Graves' hyperthyroidism and ophthalmopathy. TCRdb re-called the multiplex PCR reads through MiXCR, storing one row per CDR3 protein. Altogether hundreds of thousands of distinct CDR3 sequences are present, about 14% being singletons, with the ten largest covering about 12%. Sequencing was carried out using blood. Receptor source: a woman aged 50 to 60 with Graves' ophthalmopathy. Each CDR3 is given with its conserved first and last residue. D genes are given only for firm matches. Not all rows give a size; the values are once, few, many and, for expanded clones, a class.

j_call clone_size v_call d_call cdr3_nt cdr3_aa
TRBJ2-5 few TRBV7-9 TRBD2 TGTGCCAGCGGCTTAGTTGTCTTCCTAGCGGGAGACCAAGAGACCCAGTACTTC CASGLVVFLAGDQETQYF
TRBJ1-5 few TRBV12-3/TRBV12-4 . TGTGCCAGCAGTTTCGGGGGACGCAATCAGCCCCAGCATTTT CASSFGGRNQPQHF
TRBJ2-3 many TRBV7-2 . TGTGCCAGCAGCTCCGTCGAGGGGACTACGCAGTATTTT CASSSVEGTTQYF
TRBJ2-1 many TRBV4-2 . TGTGCCAGCAGCCGAGCGTCAGGGCCGTCCTACAATGAGCAGTTCTTC CASSRASGPSYNEQFF
TRBJ1-1 few TRBV19 TRBD1 TGTGCCAGTAGTACAACCCCAGGGGGCACTGAAGCTTTCTTT CASSTTPGGTEAFF
TRBJ2-7 few TRBV20-1 . TGCAGTGCTAGAGGGGAGGACGGTGTCTCCTACGAGCAGTACTTC CSARGEDGVSYEQYF
TRBJ1-5 few TRBV6-1 TRBD1 TGTGCCAGCGGGACTTGGGACAGGGGCAATCAGCCCCAGCATTTT CASGTWDRGNQPQHF
TRBJ2-7 few TRBV29-1 . TGCAGCGTTGGTCAGGATACCTACGAGCAGTACTTC CSVGQDTYEQYF
TRBJ2-5 many TRBV29-1 . TGCAGCGTTGAACTCGGGACCGAGTACCAAGAGACCCAGTACTTC CSVELGTEYQETQYF
TRBJ1-1 few TRBV6-1 . TGTGCCAGCAGGCCAAGGGGGACTGAAGCTTTCTTT CASRPRGTEAFF
TRBJ2-2 many TRBV2 TRBD2 TGTGCCAGCAGTCTAGCGGAGAACACCGGGGAGCTGTTTTTT CASSLAENTGELFF
TRBJ2-5 few TRBV15 TRBD2 TGTGCCACCAGCAGACCTGGGACTAGTCAAGAGACCCAGTACTTC CATSRPGTSQETQYF
TRBJ2-4 many TRBV5-1 . TGCGCCAGCAGCTTAGTCGGCGGAGGAGCCAAAAACATTCAGTACTTC CASSLVGGGAKNIQYF
TRBJ1-2 few TRBV27 . TGTGCCAGCAGTACGACTGGGGGCGGCTACACCTTC CASSTTGGGYTF
TRBJ2-3 many TRBV7-2 TRBD2 TGTGCCAGCAGCAACAGCGGGAGGAATACGCAGTATTTT CASSNSGRNTQYF
TRBJ2-7 many TRBV6-5 TRBD2 TGTGCCAGCAGTTACGGACGGATTACTAGCGGGAGATCCTACGAGCAGTACTTC CASSYGRITSGRSYEQYF
TRBJ1-2 few TRBV28 . TGTGCCAGCAGTCCTCCGACAGGTCGGCTTGGCTACACCTTC CASSPPTGRLGYTF
TRBJ1-6 many TRBV9 TRBD1 TGTGCCAGCAGTCTCACAGGGGGCAATTCACCCCTCCACTTT CASSLTGGNSPLHF
TRBJ2-3 many TRBV12-3/TRBV12-4 . TGTGCCAGCACCCCCCCGGTGGGGGCTGGCACAGATACGCAGTATTTT CASTPPVGAGTDTQYF
TRBJ2-5 few TRBV19 TRBD1 TGTGCCAGTAGTACGACAGGGGGTATAGAGACCCAGTACTTC CASSTTGGIETQYF
TRBJ1-1 few TRBV7-9 . TGTGCCAGCAGCAAACGGCGGGGTTACGACGACCCGAACACTGAAGCTTTCTTT CASSKRRGYDDPNTEAFF
TRBJ1-2 . TRBV19 TRBD1 TGTGCCAGTAGTAACAGGGGAATGGACTATGGCTACACCTTC CASSNRGMDYGYTF
TRBJ2-5 many TRBV9 TRBD2 TGTGCCAGCAGCGTAGAGGGGACTAGTTTACAGTACTTC CASSVEGTSLQYF
TRBJ2-2 . TRBV5-1 TRBD2 TGCGCCAGCAACCTCAGACTAGCGGGAGTCGACACCAGGGAGCTGTTTTTT CASNLRLAGVDTRELFF
TRBJ2-1 . TRBV9 . TGTGCCAGCAGCGTGGACGGGAGCCTCTACAATGAGCAGTTCTTC CASSVDGSLYNEQFF
TRBJ1-2 few TRBV20-1 TRBD1 TGCAGTGCTAGAGATGTTGGGGACAGGGCTGACTATGGCTACACCTTC CSARDVGDRADYGYTF